The subject of this entry is one T cell receptor beta chain. Its antigen remains unknown. V lost 3 bases, J lost 6 bases, and 13 bases stayed unmatched. The V gene's germline CDR1 is GTSNPN and CDR2 SVGIG (reference sequence). The CDR3 is 15 amino acids. Since all of the isolated RNA was reverse transcribed, expressed TCRB transcripts were what got sequenced. The read count averaged around 3.6 million across naive, central memory and regulatory T cell samples. Clones were sequenced by immunoSEQ multiplex PCR, and TCRdb holds only the in-frame ones, with some missing. The sample has 350,000 to 400,000 clones, over 9.5% seen once. The data were obtained in a study of beta chain features in type 1 diabetes. General observations from the study: For Type 1 diabetes patients, all four CD4+ subsets carried TCRB CDR3s that were moderately but significantly shorter. Short templates might get an advantage during PCR, and this would be equal in patients and controls.

This receptor was identified in a woman under 30 with type 1 diabetes. Input material: naive CD4+ T cells from blood. The genes are TRBV30 and TRBJ2-7; TRBD2 aligns across 8 bases. The chain's CDR3 is CAWRPGGSGSREQYF. The DNA of the CDR3 is TGTGCCTGGAGGCCCGGAGGGAGCGGGAGTCGCGAGCAGTACTTC.